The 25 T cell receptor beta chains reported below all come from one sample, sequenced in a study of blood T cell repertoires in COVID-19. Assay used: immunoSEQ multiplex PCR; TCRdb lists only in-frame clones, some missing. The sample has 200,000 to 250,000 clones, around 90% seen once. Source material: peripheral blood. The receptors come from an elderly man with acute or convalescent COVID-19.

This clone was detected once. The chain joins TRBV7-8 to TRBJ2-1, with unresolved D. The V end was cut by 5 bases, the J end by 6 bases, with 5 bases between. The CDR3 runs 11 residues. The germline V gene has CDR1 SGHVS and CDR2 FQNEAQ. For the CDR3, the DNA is TGTGCCAGCAGCATCCTCAATGAGCAGTTCTTC. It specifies CASSILNEQFF. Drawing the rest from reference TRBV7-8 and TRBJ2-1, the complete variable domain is GAGVSQSPRYKVAKRGQDVALRCDPISGHVSLFWYQQALGQGPEFLTYFQNEAQLDKSGLPSDRFFAERPEGSVSTLKIQRTQQEDSAVYLCASSILNEQFFGPGTRLTVL.

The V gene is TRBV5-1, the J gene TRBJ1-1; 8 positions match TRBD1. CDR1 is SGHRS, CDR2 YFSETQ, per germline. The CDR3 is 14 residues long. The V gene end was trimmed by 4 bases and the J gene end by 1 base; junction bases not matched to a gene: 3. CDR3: CASSPQGGNTEAFF. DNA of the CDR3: TGCGCCAGCAGCCCACAGGGGGGGAACACTGAAGCTTTCTTT.

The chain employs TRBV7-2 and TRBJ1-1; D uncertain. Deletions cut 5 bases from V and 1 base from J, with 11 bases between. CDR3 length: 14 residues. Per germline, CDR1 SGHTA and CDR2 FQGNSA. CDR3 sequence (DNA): TGTGCCAGCAGCCCGAGGGCGACGAACACTGAAGCTTTCTTT. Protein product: CASSPRATNTEAFF.

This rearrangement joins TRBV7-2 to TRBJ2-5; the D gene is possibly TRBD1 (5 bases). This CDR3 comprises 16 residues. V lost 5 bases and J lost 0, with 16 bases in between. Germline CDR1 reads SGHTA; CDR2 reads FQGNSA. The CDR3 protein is CASSPGRRGYQETQYF. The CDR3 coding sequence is TGTGCCAGCAGCCCCGGGCGTAGGGGATACCAAGAGACCCAGTACTTC.

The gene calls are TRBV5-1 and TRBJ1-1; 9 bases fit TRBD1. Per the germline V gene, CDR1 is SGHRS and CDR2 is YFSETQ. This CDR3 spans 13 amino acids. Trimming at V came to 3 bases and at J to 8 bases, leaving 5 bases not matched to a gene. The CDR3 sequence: CASSSTGGREAFF. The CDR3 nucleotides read TGCGCCAGCAGCTCGACAGGGGGACGCGAAGCTTTCTTT.

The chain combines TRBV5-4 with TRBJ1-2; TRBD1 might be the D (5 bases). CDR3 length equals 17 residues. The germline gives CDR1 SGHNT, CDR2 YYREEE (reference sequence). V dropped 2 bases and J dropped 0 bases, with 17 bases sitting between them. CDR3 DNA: TGTGCCAGCAGCTTTCCCACTGGGGCACCGACTAACTATGGCTACACCTTC. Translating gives CASSFPTGAPTNYGYTF.

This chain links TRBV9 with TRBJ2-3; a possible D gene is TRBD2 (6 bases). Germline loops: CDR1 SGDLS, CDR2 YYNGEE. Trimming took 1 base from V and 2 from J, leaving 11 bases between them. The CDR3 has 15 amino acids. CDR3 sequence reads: CASSVRAGTTDTQYF. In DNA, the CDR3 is TGTGCCAGCAGCGTAAGGGCGGGGACCACAGATACGCAGTATTTT.

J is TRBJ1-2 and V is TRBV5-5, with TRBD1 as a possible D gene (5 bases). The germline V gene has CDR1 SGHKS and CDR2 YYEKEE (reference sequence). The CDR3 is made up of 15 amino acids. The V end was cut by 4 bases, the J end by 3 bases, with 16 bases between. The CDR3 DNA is TGTGCCAGCAGCCAGGACATAACCTTAGACTATGGCTACACCTTC. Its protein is CASSQDITLDYGYTF. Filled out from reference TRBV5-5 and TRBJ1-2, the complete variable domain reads DAGVTQSPTHLIKTRGQQVTLRCSPISGHKSVSWYQQVLGQGPQFIFQYYEKEERGRGNFPDRFSARQFPNYSSELNVNALLLGDSALYLCASSQDITLDYGYTFGSGTRLTVV.

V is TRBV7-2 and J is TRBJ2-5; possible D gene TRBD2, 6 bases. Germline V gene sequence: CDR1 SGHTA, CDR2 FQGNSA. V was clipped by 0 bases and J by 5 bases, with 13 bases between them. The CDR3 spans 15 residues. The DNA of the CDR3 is TGTGCCAGCAGCTTAGCAGGGCTAGCGATGGAGACCCAGTACTTC. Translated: CASSLAGLAMETQYF.

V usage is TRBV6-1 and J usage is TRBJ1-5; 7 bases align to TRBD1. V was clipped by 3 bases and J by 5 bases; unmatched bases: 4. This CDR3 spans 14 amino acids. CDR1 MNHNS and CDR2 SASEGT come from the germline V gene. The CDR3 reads CASSEGTEYQPQHF. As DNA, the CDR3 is TGTGCCAGCAGTGAGGGGACAGAGTATCAGCCCCAGCATTTT.

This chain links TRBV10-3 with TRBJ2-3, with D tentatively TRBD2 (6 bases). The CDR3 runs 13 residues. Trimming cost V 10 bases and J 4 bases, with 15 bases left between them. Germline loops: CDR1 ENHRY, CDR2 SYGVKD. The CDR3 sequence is CATSLGEADTQYF. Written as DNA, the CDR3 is TGTGCCACCTCTCTGGGGGAGGCAGATACGCAGTATTTT.

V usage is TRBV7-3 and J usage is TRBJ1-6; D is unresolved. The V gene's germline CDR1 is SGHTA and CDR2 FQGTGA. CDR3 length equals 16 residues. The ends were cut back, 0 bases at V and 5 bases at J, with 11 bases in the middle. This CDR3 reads CASSLTGQPNNSPLHF. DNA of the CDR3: TGTGCCAGCAGCTTAACGGGCCAGCCAAATAATTCACCCCTCCACTTT.

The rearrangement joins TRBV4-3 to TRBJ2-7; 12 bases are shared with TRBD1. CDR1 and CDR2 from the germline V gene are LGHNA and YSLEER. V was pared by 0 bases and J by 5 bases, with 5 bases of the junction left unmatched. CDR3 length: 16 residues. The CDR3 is CASSQDPGQGADEQYF. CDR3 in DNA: TGCGCCAGCAGCCAAGACCCGGGACAGGGGGCCGACGAGCAGTACTTC.

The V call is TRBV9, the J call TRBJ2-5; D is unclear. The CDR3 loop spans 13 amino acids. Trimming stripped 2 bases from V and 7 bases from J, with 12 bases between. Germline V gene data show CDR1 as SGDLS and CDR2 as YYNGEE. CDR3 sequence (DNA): TGTGCCAGCAGCGTTCAGGATATCGGGACCCAGTACTTC. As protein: CASSVQDIGTQYF.

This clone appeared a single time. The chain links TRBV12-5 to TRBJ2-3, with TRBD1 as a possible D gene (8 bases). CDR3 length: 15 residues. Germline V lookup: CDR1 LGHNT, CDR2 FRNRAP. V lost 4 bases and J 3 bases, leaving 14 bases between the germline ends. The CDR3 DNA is TGTGCTAGTGGTTCACAGGGGGGGTTGACAGATACGCAGTATTTT. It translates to CASGSQGGLTDTQYF.

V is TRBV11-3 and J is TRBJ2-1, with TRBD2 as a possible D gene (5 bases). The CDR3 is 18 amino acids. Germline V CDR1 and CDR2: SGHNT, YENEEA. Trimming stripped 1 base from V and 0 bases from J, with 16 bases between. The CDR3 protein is CASSLGTLGGSSYNEQFF. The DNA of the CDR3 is TGTGCCAGCAGCTTAGGGACTTTAGGCGGAAGCTCCTACAATGAGCAGTTCTTC.

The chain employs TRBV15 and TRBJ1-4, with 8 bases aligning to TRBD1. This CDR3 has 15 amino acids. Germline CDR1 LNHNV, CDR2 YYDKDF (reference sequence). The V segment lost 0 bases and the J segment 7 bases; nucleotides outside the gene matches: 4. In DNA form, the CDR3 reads TGTGCCACCAGCAGAGATCTAGACAGGGGTGAAAAACTGTTTTTT. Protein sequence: CATSRDLDRGEKLFF.

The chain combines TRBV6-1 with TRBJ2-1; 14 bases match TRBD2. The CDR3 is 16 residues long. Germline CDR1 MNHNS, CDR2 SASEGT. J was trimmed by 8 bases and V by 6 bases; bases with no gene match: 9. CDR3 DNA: TGTGCCAGCAGCGAACAACCGGGACTAGCGGGAGATGAGCAGTTCTTC. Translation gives CASSEQPGLAGDEQFF.

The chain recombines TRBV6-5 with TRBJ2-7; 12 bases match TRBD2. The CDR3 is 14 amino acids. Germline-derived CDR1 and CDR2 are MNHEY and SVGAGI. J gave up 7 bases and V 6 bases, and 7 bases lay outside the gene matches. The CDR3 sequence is CASRRTSGKEEQYF. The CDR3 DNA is TGTGCCAGCAGAAGGACTAGCGGGAAGGAGGAGCAGTACTTC.

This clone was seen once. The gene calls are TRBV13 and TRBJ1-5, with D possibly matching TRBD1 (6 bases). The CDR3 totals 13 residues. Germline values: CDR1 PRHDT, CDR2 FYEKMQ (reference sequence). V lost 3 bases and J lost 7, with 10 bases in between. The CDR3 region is CASSFGGLQPQHF. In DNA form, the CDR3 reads TGTGCCAGCAGCTTCGGGGGGCTACAGCCCCAGCATTTT. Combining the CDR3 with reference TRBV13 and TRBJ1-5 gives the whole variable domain AAGVIQSPRHLIKEKRETATLKCYPIPRHDTVYWYQQGPGQDPQFLISFYEKMQSDKGSIPDRFSAQQFSDYHSELNMSSLELGDSALYFCASSFGGLQPQHFGDGTRLSIL.

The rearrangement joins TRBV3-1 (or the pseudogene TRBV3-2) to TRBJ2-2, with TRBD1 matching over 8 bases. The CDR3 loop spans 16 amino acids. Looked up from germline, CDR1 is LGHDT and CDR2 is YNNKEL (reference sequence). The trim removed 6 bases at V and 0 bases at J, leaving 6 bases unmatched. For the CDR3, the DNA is TGTGCCAGCAGGGGATACAGGGGGGCGAACACCGGGGAGCTGTTTTTT. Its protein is CASRGYRGANTGELFF.

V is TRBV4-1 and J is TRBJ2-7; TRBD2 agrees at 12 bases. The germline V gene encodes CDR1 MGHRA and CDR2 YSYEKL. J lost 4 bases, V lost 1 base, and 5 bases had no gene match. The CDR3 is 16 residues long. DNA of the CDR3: TGCGCCAGCAGCCAAGCAACTAGCGGGAGGATATACGAGCAGTACTTC. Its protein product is CASSQATSGRIYEQYF.

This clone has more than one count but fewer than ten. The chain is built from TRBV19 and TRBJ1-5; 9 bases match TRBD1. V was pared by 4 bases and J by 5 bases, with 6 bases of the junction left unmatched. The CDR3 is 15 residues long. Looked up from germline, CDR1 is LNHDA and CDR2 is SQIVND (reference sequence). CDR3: CASSTGQGKDQPQHF. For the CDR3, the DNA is TGTGCCAGTAGTACAGGACAGGGGAAGGATCAGCCCCAGCATTTT. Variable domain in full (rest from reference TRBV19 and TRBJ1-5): DGGITQSPKYLFRKEGQNVTLSCEQNLNHDAMYWYRQDPGQGLRLIYYSQIVNDFQKGDIAEGYSVSREKKESFPLTVTSAQKNPTAFYLCASSTGQGKDQPQHFGDGTRLSIL.

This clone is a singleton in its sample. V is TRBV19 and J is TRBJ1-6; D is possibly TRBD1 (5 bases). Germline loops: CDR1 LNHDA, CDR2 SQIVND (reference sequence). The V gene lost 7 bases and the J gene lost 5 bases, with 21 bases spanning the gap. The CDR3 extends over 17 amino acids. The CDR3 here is CASTKFGQGEDNSPLHF. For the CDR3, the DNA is TGTGCCAGTACCAAATTCGGGCAGGGCGAGGATAATTCACCCCTCCACTTT.

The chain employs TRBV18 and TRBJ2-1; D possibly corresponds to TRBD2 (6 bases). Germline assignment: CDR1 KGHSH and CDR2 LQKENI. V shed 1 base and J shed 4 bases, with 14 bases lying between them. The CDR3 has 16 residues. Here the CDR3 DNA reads TGTGCCAGCTCACCACTCCCAACGGCGGGATACAATGAGCAGTTCTTC. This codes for CASSPLPTAGYNEQFF.